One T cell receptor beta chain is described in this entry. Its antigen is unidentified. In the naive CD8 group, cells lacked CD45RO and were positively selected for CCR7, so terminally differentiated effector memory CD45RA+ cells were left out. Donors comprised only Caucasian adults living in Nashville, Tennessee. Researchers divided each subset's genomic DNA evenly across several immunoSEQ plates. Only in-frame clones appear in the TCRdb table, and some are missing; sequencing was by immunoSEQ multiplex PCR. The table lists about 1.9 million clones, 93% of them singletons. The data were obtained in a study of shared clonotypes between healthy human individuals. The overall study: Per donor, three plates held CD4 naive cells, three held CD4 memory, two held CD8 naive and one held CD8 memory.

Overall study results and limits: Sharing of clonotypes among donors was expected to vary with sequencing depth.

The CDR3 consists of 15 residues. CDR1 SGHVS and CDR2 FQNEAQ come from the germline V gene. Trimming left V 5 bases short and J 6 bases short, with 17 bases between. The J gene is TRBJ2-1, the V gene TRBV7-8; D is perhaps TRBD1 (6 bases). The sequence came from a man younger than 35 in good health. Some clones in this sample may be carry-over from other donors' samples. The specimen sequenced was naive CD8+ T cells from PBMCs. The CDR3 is CASSGRTALGNEQFF. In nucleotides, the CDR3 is TGTGCCAGCAGCGGCCGGACAGCTTTGGGCAATGAGCAGTTCTTC. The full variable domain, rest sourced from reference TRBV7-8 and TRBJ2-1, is GAGVSQSPRYKVAKRGQDVALRCDPISGHVSLFWYQQALGQGPEFLTYFQNEAQLDKSGLPSDRFFAERPEGSVSTLKIQRTQQEDSAVYLCASSGRTALGNEQFFGPGTRLTVL.